The present T cell receptor (beta chain) was sequenced within a study of T cells expressing NK-cell markers. In germline, CDR1 is SGHRS, CDR2 YFSETQ. This CDR3 has 18 amino acids. UMI-tagged 5'RACE template switching yielded the TCR beta cDNA. TCRdb re-called the 5' RACE reads; one entry per CDR3 protein, DNA not given. The sample includes about 460,000 distinct CDR3 sequences. Sequencing was done on a sample of blood T cells: a sorted CD56 or NKG2C T cell subset, CD4+ or CD8+ T cells, or bulk PBMC T cells (not recorded which). This clonotype was obtained from a woman in her forties or fifties in good health. The chain employs TRBV5-1 and TRBJ2-3; without DNA, the TCRdb call of TRBD2 cannot be checked. CDR3 residues: CASSLPLTSGRVRDTQYF.